These T cell receptor beta chains were read from a single sample in a study of cytomegalovirus exposure and HLA in healthy donors. Produced via immunoSEQ multiplex PCR; TCRdb's table is partial and in-frame only. The profile shows about 120,000 clones, around two thirds of them singletons. The sample comprised PBMCs. The receptors were gathered from a woman in her thirties or forties in good health and CMV-seropositive. Each CDR3 is given with its conserved first and last residue. The D gene is left open where the match is weak. The size of a clone is reported for some rows only, either as once, few or many, or as a class for expanded clones.

d_gene	v_gene	j_gene	abundance	CDR3aa	CDR3nt
-	TRBV6-1	TRBJ1-2	-	CASIKGAGDYGYTF	TGTGCCAGCATCAAAGGTGCAGGGGACTATGGCTACACCTTC
TRBD2	TRBV4-3	TRBJ2-7	-	CASSRQLAGVGEQYF	TGCGCCAGCAGCCGGCAATTAGCGGGAGTTGGGGAGCAGTACTTC
TRBD1	TRBV5-1	TRBJ1-3	-	CASSLLGQGLLGGGNTIYF	TGCGCCAGCAGCTTGCTGGGACAGGGCCTTCTTGGGGGTGGAAACACCATATATTTT
TRBD2	TRBV19	TRBJ2-1	-	CASSMSGGPYNEQFF	TGTGCCAGTAGTATGTCGGGGGGACCCTACAATGAGCAGTTCTTC
TRBD1	TRBV5-4	TRBJ2-2	few	CASREQGTGELFF	TGTGCCAGCAGGGAACAGGGGACCGGGGAGCTGTTTTTT
TRBD1	TRBV28	TRBJ1-2	once	CASSSRGQANYGYTF	TGTGCCAGCAGTTCTCGAGGACAGGCCAACTATGGCTACACCTTC
TRBD1	TRBV4-1	TRBJ2-2	-	CASSHSGQTNTGELFF	TGCGCCAGCAGCCACTCGGGACAGACGAACACCGGGGAGCTGTTTTTT
TRBD1	TRBV6-5	TRBJ2-7	few	CASSGQGGNYEQYF	TGTGCCAGCAGTGGACAGGGGGGAAACTACGAGCAGTACTTC
-	TRBV4-3	TRBJ1-1	few	CASSQDPQAEAFF	TGCGCCAGCAGCCAAGATCCCCAGGCTGAAGCTTTCTTT
-	TRBV6-5	TRBJ1-3	-	CASRQSMGGTIYF	TGTGCCAGCAGGCAATCTATGGGAGGCACCATATATTTT
-	TRBV6-5	TRBJ2-2	-	CASRNLALNTRELFF	TGTGCCAGCAGAAATCTAGCCCTGAACACCAGGGAGCTGTTTTTT
-	TRBV5-1	TRBJ1-4	-	CASSLDRAGEKLFF	TGCGCCAGCAGCTTGGACAGGGCTGGAGAAAAACTGTTTTTT
TRBD2	TRBV29-1	TRBJ2-5	few	CSFWTSGRGETQYF	TGCAGCTTCTGGACTAGCGGGAGGGGGGAGACCCAGTACTTC
-	TRBV20-1	TRBJ2-5	-	CSARVTNEQYF	TGCAGTGCTAGAGTTACGAATGAGCAGTACTTC
TRBD1	TRBV5-4	TRBJ1-3	-	CASSWDRSSGNTIYF	TGTGCCAGCAGCTGGGACAGGAGCTCTGGAAACACCATATATTTT
-	TRBV4-2	TRBJ2-1	-	CASSQGSLEIREQFF	TGTGCCAGCAGCCAAGGGTCCCTAGAGATACGTGAGCAGTTCTTC
-	TRBV4-2	TRBJ1-1	-	CASSQAARTELNTEAFF	TGTGCCAGCAGCCAAGCGGCAAGGACAGAGCTGAACACTGAAGCTTTCTTT
TRBD1	TRBV4-1	TRBJ1-4	-	CASRLPGQGSANEKLFF	TGCGCCAGCAGGCTTCCGGGACAGGGAAGCGCCAATGAAAAACTGTTTTTT
-	TRBV4-2	TRBJ2-1	-	CASSQEGHEQFF	TGTGCCAGCAGCCAAGAGGGCCATGAGCAGTTCTTC
-	TRBV19	TRBJ2-5	once	CASSILARQGVEYF	TGTGCCAGTAGTATTCTAGCGCGACAGGGAGTTGAGTACTTC
TRBD2	TRBV6-5	TRBJ2-1	-	CASSYLTSGRYNEQFF	TGTGCCAGCAGTTACCTGACTAGCGGGCGGTACAATGAGCAGTTCTTC
-	TRBV19	TRBJ2-1	few	CASSRQTRAYEQFF	TGTGCCAGTAGTCGGCAAACGAGGGCGTATGAGCAGTTCTTC
-	TRBV29-1	TRBJ1-1	-	CSVEGGDTEAFF	TGCAGCGTTGAGGGAGGGGACACTGAAGCTTTCTTT
TRBD2	TRBV19	TRBJ2-7	-	CASTSGSGNSYEQYF	TGTGCCAGCACTAGTGGTAGCGGGAACTCCTACGAGCAGTACTTC
-	TRBV30	TRBJ1-1	few	CASGGRGGGAGAFF	TGTGCCTCGGGGGGGAGAGGCGGAGGAGCCGGGGCTTTCTTT
-	TRBV4-3	TRBJ1-6	-	CASSLRQARGSALHF	TGCGCCAGCAGCCTCAGACAGGCCCGGGGATCGGCCCTCCACTTT
-	TRBV19	TRBJ1-1	-	CASSILGWAEAFF	TGTGCCAGTAGTATATTGGGCTGGGCTGAAGCTTTCTTT
-	TRBV9	TRBJ2-3	-	CASSATGSRSTDTQYF	TGTGCCAGCAGCGCCACAGGGTCTCGTAGCACAGATACGCAGTATTTT
-	TRBV19	TRBJ1-1	-	CASRDIRTEAFF	TGTGCCAGTAGGGACATCAGGACTGAAGCTTTCTTT
-	TRBV29-1	TRBJ2-3	once	CSAKWGPDTQYF	TGCAGCGCCAAGTGGGGCCCAGATACGCAGTATTTT
TRBD1	TRBV11-2	TRBJ1-2	-	CASSANQGARDYGYTF	TGTGCCAGCAGCGCTAACCAGGGGGCGCGGGACTATGGCTACACCTTC
-	TRBV19	TRBJ1-1	-	CASSARGNTEAFF	TGTGCCAGTAGCGCAAGGGGGAACACTGAAGCTTTCTTT
-	TRBV28	TRBJ2-7	few	CASSRSGTRGRQYF	TGTGCCAGCAGCCGATCCGGGACACGTGGGAGGCAGTACTTC
-	TRBV28	TRBJ1-1	-	CASSIRGTEAFF	TGTGCCAGCAGCATCAGGGGCACTGAAGCTTTCTTT
TRBD1	TRBV6-5	TRBJ1-2	-	CASSRIGRGSYGYTF	TGTGCCAGCAGTCGAATAGGCAGGGGGTCCTACGGCTACACCTTC
TRBD2	TRBV30	TRBJ2-1	-	CAWSPAGYSYNEQFF	TGTGCCTGGAGCCCAGCGGGATACTCCTACAATGAGCAGTTCTTC
-	TRBV5-6	TRBJ2-7	-	CASSYDGGSYEQYF	TGTGCCAGCAGCTACGACGGGGGCTCCTACGAGCAGTACTTC
-	TRBV5-4	TRBJ2-2	-	CASNFQEAIPELSVLFF	TGTGCCAGCAACTTCCAAGAGGCTATTCCGGAGCTGTCGGTGCTGTTTTTT
TRBD1	TRBV18	TRBJ1-1	once	CASSRGQGAPEAFF	TGTGCCAGCTCACGGGGACAGGGGGCCCCTGAAGCTTTCTTT
TRBD1	TRBV11-2	TRBJ2-5	-	CASSLVAAGTGEQETQYF	TGTGCCAGCAGCTTAGTGGCGGCCGGGACAGGGGAACAAGAGACCCAGTACTTC
-	TRBV4-3	TRBJ2-7	-	CASSQETGAYEQYF	TGCGCCAGCAGCCAAGAAACGGGGGCCTACGAGCAGTACTTC
-	TRBV19	TRBJ2-2	-	CASNTPSGLFQNTGELFF	TGTGCCAGTAATACTCCCTCGGGACTTTTCCAGAACACCGGGGAGCTGTTTTTT
-	TRBV5-8	TRBJ2-1	few	CASSLRIEQFF	TGTGCCAGCAGCTTGCGTATTGAGCAGTTCTTC